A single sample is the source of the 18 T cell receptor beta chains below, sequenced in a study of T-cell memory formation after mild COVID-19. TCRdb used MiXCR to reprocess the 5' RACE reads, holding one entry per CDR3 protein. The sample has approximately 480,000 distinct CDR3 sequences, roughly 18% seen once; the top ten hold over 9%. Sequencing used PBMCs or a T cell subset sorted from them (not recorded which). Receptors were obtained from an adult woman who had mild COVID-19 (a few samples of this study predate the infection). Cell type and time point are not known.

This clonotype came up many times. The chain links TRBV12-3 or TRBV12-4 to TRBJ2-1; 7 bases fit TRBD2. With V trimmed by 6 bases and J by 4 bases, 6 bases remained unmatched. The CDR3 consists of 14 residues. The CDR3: CASSPTGGYNEQFF. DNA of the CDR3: TGTGCCAGCAGCCCAACGGGGGGATACAATGAGCAGTTCTTC.

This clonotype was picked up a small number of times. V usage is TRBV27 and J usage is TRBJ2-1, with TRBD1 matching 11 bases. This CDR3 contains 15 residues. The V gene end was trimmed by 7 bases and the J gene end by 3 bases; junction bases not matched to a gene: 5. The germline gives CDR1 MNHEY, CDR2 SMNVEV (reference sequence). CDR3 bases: TGTGCCAGCACCCACGGGACAGGGGGCTACAATGAGCAGTTCTTC. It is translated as CASTHGTGGYNEQFF.

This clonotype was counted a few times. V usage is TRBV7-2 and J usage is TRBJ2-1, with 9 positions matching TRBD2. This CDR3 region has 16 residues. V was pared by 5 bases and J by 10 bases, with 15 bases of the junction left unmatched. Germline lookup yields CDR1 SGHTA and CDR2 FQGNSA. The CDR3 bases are TGTGCCAGCAGCCCGGTGAGGAGCGGGAGGCCAGCCGAGCAGTTCTTC. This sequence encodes CASSPVRSGRPAEQFF.

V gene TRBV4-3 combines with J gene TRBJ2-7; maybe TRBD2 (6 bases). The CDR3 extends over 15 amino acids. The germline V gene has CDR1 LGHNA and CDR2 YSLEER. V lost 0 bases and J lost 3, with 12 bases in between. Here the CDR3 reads CASSQDPAGGYEQYF. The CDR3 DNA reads TGCGCCAGCAGCCAAGATCCAGCGGGTGGCTACGAGCAGTACTTC.

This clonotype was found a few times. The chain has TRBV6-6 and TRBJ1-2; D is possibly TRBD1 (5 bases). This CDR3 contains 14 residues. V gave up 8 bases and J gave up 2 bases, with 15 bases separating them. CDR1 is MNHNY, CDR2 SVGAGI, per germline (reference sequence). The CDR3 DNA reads TGTGCCAGCCAGGGTGAAGTAGTGAACTATGGCTACACCTTC. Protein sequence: CASQGEVVNYGYTF.

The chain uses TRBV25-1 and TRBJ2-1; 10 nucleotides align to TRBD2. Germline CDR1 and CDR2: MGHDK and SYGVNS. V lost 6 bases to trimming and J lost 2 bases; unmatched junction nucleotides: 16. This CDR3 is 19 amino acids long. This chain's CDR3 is CASSSWPDTSGAPYNEQFF. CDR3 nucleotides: TGTGCCAGCAGCTCCTGGCCCGATACTAGCGGGGCTCCCTACAATGAGCAGTTCTTC.

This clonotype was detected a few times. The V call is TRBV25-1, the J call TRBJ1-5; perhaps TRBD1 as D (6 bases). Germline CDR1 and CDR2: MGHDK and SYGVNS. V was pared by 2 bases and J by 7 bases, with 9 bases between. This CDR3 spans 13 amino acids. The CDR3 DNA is TGTGCCAGCAGTGAACGGGGGGGCCAGCCCCAGCATTTT. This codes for CASSERGGQPQHF.

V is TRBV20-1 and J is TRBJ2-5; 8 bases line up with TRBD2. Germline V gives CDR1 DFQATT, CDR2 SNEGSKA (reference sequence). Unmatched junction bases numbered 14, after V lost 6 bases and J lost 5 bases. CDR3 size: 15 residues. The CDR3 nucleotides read TGCAGTGCAGCTAGCGGGCGGACTACTAGGGAGACCCAGTACTTC. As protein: CSAASGRTTRETQYF.

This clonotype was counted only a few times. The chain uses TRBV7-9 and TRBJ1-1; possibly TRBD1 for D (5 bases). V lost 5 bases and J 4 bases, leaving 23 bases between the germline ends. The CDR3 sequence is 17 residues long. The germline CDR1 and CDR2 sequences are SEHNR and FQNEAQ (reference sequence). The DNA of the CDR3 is TGTGCCAGCAGCGGATGGACCCTTATGGGAAGGGGCACTGAAGCTTTCTTT. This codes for CASSGWTLMGRGTEAFF. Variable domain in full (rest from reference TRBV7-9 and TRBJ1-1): DTGVSQNPRHKITKRGQNVTFRCDPISEHNRLYWYRQTLGQGPEFLTYFQNEAQLEKSRLLSDRFSAERPKGSFSTLEIQRTEQGDSAMYLCASSGWTLMGRGTEAFFGQGTRLTVV.

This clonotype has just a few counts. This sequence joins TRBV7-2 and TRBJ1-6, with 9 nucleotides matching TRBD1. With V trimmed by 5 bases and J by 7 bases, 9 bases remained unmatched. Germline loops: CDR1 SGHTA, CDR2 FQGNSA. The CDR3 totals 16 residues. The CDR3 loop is CASSPTSGTGNSPLHF. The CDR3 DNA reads TGTGCCAGCAGCCCGACCTCCGGGACAGGGAATTCACCCCTCCACTTT.

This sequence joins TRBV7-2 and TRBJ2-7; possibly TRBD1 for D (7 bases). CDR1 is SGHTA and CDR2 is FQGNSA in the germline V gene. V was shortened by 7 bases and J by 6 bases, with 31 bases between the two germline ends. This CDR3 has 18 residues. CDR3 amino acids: CASTQRGLAGAGLPEQYF. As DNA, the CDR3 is TGTGCCAGCACCCAGAGGGGGCTAGCCGGAGCGGGTTTACCCGAGCAGTACTTC.

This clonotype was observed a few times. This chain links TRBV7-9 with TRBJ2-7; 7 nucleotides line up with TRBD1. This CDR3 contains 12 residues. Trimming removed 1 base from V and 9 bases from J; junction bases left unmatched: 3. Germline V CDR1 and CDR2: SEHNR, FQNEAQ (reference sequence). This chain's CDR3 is CASSLGQGWQYF. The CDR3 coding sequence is TGTGCCAGCAGCTTAGGACAGGGCTGGCAGTACTTC.

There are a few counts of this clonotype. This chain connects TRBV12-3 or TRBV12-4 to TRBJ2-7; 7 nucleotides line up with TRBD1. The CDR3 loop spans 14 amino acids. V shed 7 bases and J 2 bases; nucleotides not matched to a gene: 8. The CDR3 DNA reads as TGTGCCAGCAACCAACAGGGGTCCGCCTACGAGCAGTACTTC. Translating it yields CASNQQGSAYEQYF.

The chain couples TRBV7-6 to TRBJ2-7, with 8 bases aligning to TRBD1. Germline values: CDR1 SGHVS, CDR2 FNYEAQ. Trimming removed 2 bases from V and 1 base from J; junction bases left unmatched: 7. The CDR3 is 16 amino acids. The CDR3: CASSLMTGDLSYEQYF. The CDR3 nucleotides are TGTGCCAGCAGCTTAATGACAGGGGACCTTTCCTACGAGCAGTACTTC.

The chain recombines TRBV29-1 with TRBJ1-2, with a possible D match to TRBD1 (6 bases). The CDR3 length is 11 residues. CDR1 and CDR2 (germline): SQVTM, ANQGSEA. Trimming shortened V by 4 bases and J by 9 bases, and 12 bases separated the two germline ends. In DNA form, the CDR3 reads TGCAGCGTTGTGCAGGGGTCGAGCTACACCTTC. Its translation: CSVVQGSSYTF.

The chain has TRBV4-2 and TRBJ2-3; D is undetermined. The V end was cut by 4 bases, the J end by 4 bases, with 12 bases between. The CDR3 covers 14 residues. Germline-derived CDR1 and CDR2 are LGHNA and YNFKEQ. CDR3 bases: TGTGCCAGCAGCCTCTGGGAACCGCCAGATACGCAGTATTTT. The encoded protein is CASSLWEPPDTQYF.

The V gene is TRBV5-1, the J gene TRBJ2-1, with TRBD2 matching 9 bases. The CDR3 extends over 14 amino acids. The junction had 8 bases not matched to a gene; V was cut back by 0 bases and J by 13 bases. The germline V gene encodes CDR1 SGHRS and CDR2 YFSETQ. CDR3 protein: CASSLEISGSVQFF. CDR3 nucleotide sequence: TGCGCCAGCAGCTTGGAGATTAGCGGGAGTGTTCAGTTCTTC.

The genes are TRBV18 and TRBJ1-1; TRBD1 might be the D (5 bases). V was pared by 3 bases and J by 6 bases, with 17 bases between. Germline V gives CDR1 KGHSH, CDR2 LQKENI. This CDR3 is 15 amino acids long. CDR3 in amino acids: CASSPNRSPGAEAFF. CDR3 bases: TGTGCCAGCTCACCGAACAGGTCTCCTGGGGCTGAAGCTTTCTTT. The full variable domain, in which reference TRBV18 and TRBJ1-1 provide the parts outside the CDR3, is NAGVMQNPRHLVRRRGQEARLRCSPMKGHSHVYWYRQLPEEGLKFMVYLQKENIIDESGMPKERFSAEFPKEGPSILRIQQVVRGDSAAYFCASSPNRSPGAEAFFGQGTRLTVV.